Here is one T cell receptor beta chain with its context. This clone's antigen is unknown. Within one base of it there is no much larger clone, and no base qualities were kept. Receptor libraries were prepared by the immunoSEQ multiplex PCR assay. DNA from the cultured and isolated CD4+ T cells underwent TCR beta CDR3 sequencing. The paper's processing steps were these. Non-productive TCR sequences were removed and reads were trimmed to the CDR3 region, keeping CDR3s of at least 7 amino acids. Antigen-specific clonotypes were identified using the MANAFEST web app by comparison of expansion in peptide wells against reference cultures. Positive clones required FDR<0.05 expansion versus reference and all other wells, odds ratio above 5, and frequency above 0.1% in two replicate wells. Clonotypes significantly expanded in SARS-CoV-2 spike wells and in at least one common cold coronavirus spike condition were defined as cross-reactive. Using the stringdist R package, CDR3 similarity was measured by Levenshtein distance, and unrooted trees were constructed with ape in R 3.6.1. The source is immuneACCESS, and TCRdb retained only in-frame sequences with V and J called. Part of the clones is not carried over; for the studies checked, unresolved V genes explain less than half of this, and the remainder is unexplained. V, J and clone size were drawn from that table, and D and trimming were deduced from the DNA. The sample table shows 70,000 or so clones, and 75% to 80% are seen once. The top ten constitute roughly 1.9% of the sample.

The source of the sample is a study of vaccination effects on CD4 cells after COVID-19 (dated 2022 in TCRdb). About the full investigation: The ViraFEST assay stimulated PBMC with viral peptide pools and then used TCR sequencing to identify antigen-specific CD4+ T cell clonotypes by expansion. Roughly 2.1 million PBMC per well were cultured in IMDM with roughly 5% human AB serum, about 9.4 IU/ml IL-2 and gentamicin, plus 10 ug/ml peptides. Cultures from other donors in the study were sequenced using the Oncomine TCR Beta short-read assay on an Illumina iSeq 100. The study compared SARS-CoV-2 spike-specific CD4+ TCR repertoires before and after mRNA vaccination in COVID-19 convalescent patients and infection-naive vaccine recipients. Participants received two doses of either the BNT162b2 or the mRNA-1273 mRNA SARS-CoV-2 vaccine. The full study included around ten COVID-19 convalescent patients and several SARS-CoV-2-naive healthy vaccine recipients. On the study overall, not on this receptor specifically: Marked clonal contraction was observed in both infection-induced and vaccine-induced clones at late post-vaccination timepoints, consistent with waning T cell responses. Limitations of the study were the small number of convalescent patients and the absence of early post-infection timepoints. Among healthy vaccine recipients, nearly all vaccine-induced clones were SARS-CoV-2 mono-reactive, and only 1 of 255 was cross-reactive with common cold coronaviruses.

After 10 to 11 days of culture, CD4+ T cells were isolated with the EasySep CD4+ T cell isolation kit. Negative nucleocapsid antibody results before and after vaccination confirmed that the healthy vaccine recipients had no prior SARS-CoV-2 infection. On days 3 and 7, half of the culture medium was replaced with fresh IL-2-containing medium. Unless noted otherwise, every peptide stimulation condition was grown in triplicate wells. Using Ficoll-Paque Plus gradient centrifugation, PBMC were separated from whole blood and then either used fresh or cryopreserved at -140C. The QIAamp micro DNA kit was used to extract genomic DNA from the cultured CD4+ T cells. Sequencing was performed on CD4+ T cells from PBMCs cultured without peptide, taken before COVID-19 vaccination. The receptor comes from a human donor who received a COVID-19 vaccine.

The CDR3 in this case is CASSPGQGKKSTEAFF. The nucleotide sequence is given as TGCGCCAGCAGTCCGGGACAGGGGAAAAAGAGCACTGAAGCTTTCTTT. The chain couples TRBV10-1 to TRBJ1-1; 10 junctional bases match TRBD1. The germline V gene (reference sequence) gives CDR1 as WNHNN and CDR2 as SYGVQD. V is trimmed back by 5 bases and J by 4 bases, and the junction contains 10 bases that no gene match accounts for. The cysteine opens and the phenylalanine closes a CDR3 of 16 amino acids. The read is trimmed to its CDR3 DNA, 48 bases read in frame from base 1.